The 24 T cell receptor beta chains listed next were all sequenced from one sample in a study of shared clonotypes between healthy human individuals. Clones were sequenced by immunoSEQ multiplex PCR, and TCRdb holds only the in-frame ones, with some missing. In the table there are some 2,000,000 clones, more than 90% of which are singletons. The sequencing input was naive CD4+ T cells sorted from blood. Regarding subset: CD45RA+ positively selected. These receptors were obtained from a man between 18 and 35 years old in good health.

The chain combines TRBV5-6 with TRBJ1-1; D is perhaps TRBD1 (5 bases). CDR1 is SGHDT and CDR2 is YYEEEE in the germline V gene. V was shortened by 4 bases and J by 1 base, with 11 bases between the two germline ends. This CDR3 spans 14 amino acids. The CDR3 reads CASSPGGKNTEAFF. The CDR3 bases are TGTGCCAGCAGCCCGGGGGGGAAGAACACTGAAGCTTTCTTT.

DNA of the CDR3: TGTGCCAGCAGCTTCCGACTAGCGGGAACCTACGAGCAGTACTTC. This encodes CASSFRLAGTYEQYF. This sequence joins TRBV5-6 and TRBJ2-7, with 11 bases aligning to TRBD2. CDR1 and CDR2 from the germline V gene are SGHDT and YYEEEE. The CDR3 sequence is 15 residues long. V dropped 2 bases and J dropped 2; count of bases not matched to a gene: 3.

V usage is TRBV7-2 and J usage is TRBJ2-5, with 14 bases identical to TRBD2. V shed 4 bases, J shed 7 bases, and the junction held 8 bases outside the gene matches. Germline V gives CDR1 SGHTA, CDR2 FQGNSA. This CDR3 has 16 amino acids. Written as DNA, the CDR3 is TGTGCCAGCAGCTCAGCCTACGGACTAGCGGGAGGGACCCAGTACTTC. Translated: CASSSAYGLAGGTQYF.

The rearrangement links TRBV29-1 to TRBJ1-2; D gene unclear. CDR1 and CDR2 from the germline V gene are SQVTM and ANQGSEA. The V gene lost 4 bases and the J gene lost 2 bases, with 11 bases spanning the gap. The CDR3 covers 13 residues. CDR3: CSVGQDVNYGYTF. The CDR3 DNA reads TGCAGCGTTGGGCAAGATGTAAACTATGGCTACACCTTC.

The chain couples TRBV7-8 to TRBJ1-2, with 9 bases identical to TRBD1. Germline CDR1 and CDR2: SGHVS and FQNEAQ. The CDR3 loop spans 14 amino acids. V was pared by 5 bases and J by 6 bases, with 7 bases of the junction left unmatched. The CDR3, as DNA: TGTGCCAGCAGCGTGGACAGGGGTTCGGATGGCTACACCTTC. Its translation is CASSVDRGSDGYTF.

The V call is TRBV19, the J call TRBJ1-5; a possible D gene is TRBD1 (5 bases). This CDR3 contains 17 residues. The germline CDR1 and CDR2 sequences are LNHDA and SQIVND (reference sequence). Trimming shortened V by 6 bases and J by 0 bases, and 18 bases separated the two germline ends. CDR3 region: CASSPPRRGYSNQPQHF. The CDR3 DNA sequence: TGTGCCAGTAGCCCCCCACGGCGGGGCTATAGCAATCAGCCCCAGCATTTT. Full variable domain (missing parts from reference TRBV19 and TRBJ1-5): DGGITQSPKYLFRKEGQNVTLSCEQNLNHDAMYWYRQDPGQGLRLIYYSQIVNDFQKGDIAEGYSVSREKKESFPLTVTSAQKNPTAFYLCASSPPRRGYSNQPQHFGDGTRLSIL.

In the case of this clone: The same CDR3 also results from other DNA sequences found in this sample. The chain joins TRBV6-5 to TRBJ1-1; 8 bases match TRBD1. The V segment lost 6 bases and the J segment 2 bases; nucleotides outside the gene matches: 5. The length of the CDR3 is 14 residues. Germline values: CDR1 MNHEY, CDR2 SVGAGI. DNA for the CDR3: TGTGCCAGCAGCACCGGGACAGGTAACACTGAAGCTTTCTTT. It yields the protein CASSTGTGNTEAFF.

The genes are TRBV4-3 and TRBJ1-1; D not resolved. The CDR3 sequence is 14 residues long. Deletions cut 0 bases from V and 4 bases from J, with 9 bases between. Germline values: CDR1 LGHNA, CDR2 YSLEER. The CDR3 nucleotides are TGCGCCAGCAGCCAAGATCTAGAGGGCACTGAAGCTTTCTTT. Translating it yields CASSQDLEGTEAFF.

The J gene is TRBJ1-1, the V gene TRBV18; 10 nucleotides align to TRBD1. The length of the CDR3 is 18 residues. The trim removed 0 bases at V and 4 bases at J, leaving 11 bases unmatched. The V gene's germline CDR1 is KGHSH and CDR2 LQKENI. CDR3 protein: CASSPPSGAGTGVTEAFF. The CDR3 region has the DNA TGTGCCAGCTCACCACCGTCCGGCGCCGGGACAGGGGTCACTGAAGCTTTCTTT.

The rearrangement joins TRBV29-1 to TRBJ2-5, with D perhaps matching TRBD1 (5 bases). From germline, CDR1 is SQVTM and CDR2 ANQGSEA. V was clipped by 3 bases and J by 3 bases, with 11 bases between them. The CDR3 is made up of 13 amino acids. The CDR3, as DNA: TGCAGCGTTGAGCAGGGCAGAAAAGAGACCCAGTACTTC. Its translation is CSVEQGRKETQYF.

About this clone itself: This sample also contains other DNA sequences that code for the same CDR3. The CDR3 region has the DNA TGCGCCAGCAGCCTGGACAGGGGGGACACAGATACGCAGTATTTT. It codes for CASSLDRGDTDTQYF. The chain couples TRBV5-1 to TRBJ2-3; 10 bases agree with TRBD1. V was pared by 4 bases and J by 2 bases, with 4 bases of the junction left unmatched. The CDR3 has 15 amino acids. Germline CDR1 SGHRS, CDR2 YFSETQ.

The rearrangement links TRBV11-1 to TRBJ1-3, with D tentatively TRBD1 (5 bases). Trimming shortened V by 3 bases and J by 2 bases, and 11 bases separated the two germline ends. CDR1 and CDR2 (germline): SGHAT, FQDESV (reference sequence). The CDR3 contains 15 residues. The chain's CDR3 is CASSFTGTPGNTIYF. The CDR3 coding sequence is TGTGCCAGCAGCTTTACCGGGACCCCTGGAAACACCATATATTTT.

The chain joins TRBV7-8 to TRBJ2-4; 9 nucleotides line up with TRBD1. Germline loops: CDR1 SGHVS, CDR2 FQNEAQ. Trimming removed 9 bases from V and 6 bases from J; junction bases left unmatched: 3. The CDR3 sequence is 12 residues long. CDR3 residues: CASTGQGNIQYF. The CDR3 DNA reads as TGTGCCAGTACGGGACAGGGAAACATTCAGTACTTC. Supplemented by reference TRBV7-8 and TRBJ2-4, the full variable domain reads GAGVSQSPRYKVAKRGQDVALRCDPISGHVSLFWYQQALGQGPEFLTYFQNEAQLDKSGLPSDRFFAERPEGSVSTLKIQRTQQEDSAVYLCASTGQGNIQYFGAGTRLSVL.

The chain has TRBV5-6 and TRBJ2-7; TRBD2 might be the D (7 bases). V dropped 7 bases and J dropped 4 bases, with 15 bases sitting between them. The CDR3 consists of 13 residues. Germline assignment: CDR1 SGHDT and CDR2 YYEEEE. CDR3 sequence (DNA): TGTGCCAGCCGGCCGGGGGGCCGGTACGAGCAGTACTTC. It codes for CASRPGGRYEQYF.

The chain links TRBV25-1 to TRBJ2-3; D gene ambiguous. The length of the CDR3 is 14 residues. The ends were cut back, 7 bases at V and 2 bases at J, with 13 bases in the middle. Germline lookup yields CDR1 MGHDK and CDR2 SYGVNS. The CDR3 DNA reads as TGTGCCAGCACCTCAGACCCTAACACAGATACGCAGTATTTT. Translated: CASTSDPNTDTQYF.

This clone was recorded once. The rearrangement joins TRBV7-6 to TRBJ2-1; the D gene is possibly TRBD1 (5 bases). There are 17 residues in the CDR3. Trimming removed 1 base from V and 4 bases from J, with 17 bases in between. From germline, CDR1 is SGHVS and CDR2 FNYEAQ. The CDR3 reads CASSLGQRGSGYNEQFF. As DNA, the CDR3 is TGTGCCAGCAGCTTAGGACAGAGAGGTTCAGGGTACAATGAGCAGTTCTTC.

The chain employs TRBV11-3 and TRBJ2-1; tentative D call: TRBD2 (5 bases). The CDR3 runs 12 residues. Trimming removed 6 bases from V and 7 bases from J, with 10 bases in between. Germline V lookup: CDR1 SGHNT, CDR2 YENEEA. As DNA, the CDR3 is TGTGCCAGCAGTAACCCGGGGAATGAGCAGTTCTTC. Protein product: CASSNPGNEQFF. The full variable domain, rest sourced from reference TRBV11-3 and TRBJ2-1, is EAGVVQSPRYKIIEKKQPVAFWCNPISGHNTLYWYLQNLGQGPELLIRYENEEAVDDSQLPKDRFSAERLKGVDSTLKIQPAELGDSAVYLCASSNPGNEQFFGPGTRLTVL.

In regard to this clone: Other nucleotide sequences from this sample produce the same CDR3. The V gene is TRBV2, the J gene TRBJ2-7; possibly TRBD1 for D (6 bases). The length of the CDR3 is 12 residues. V lost 6 bases and J lost 3, with 9 bases in between. Germline V gene data show CDR1 as SNHLY and CDR2 as FYNNEI. The CDR3 region is CASRLQGYEQYF. In nucleotides, the CDR3 is TGTGCCAGCAGGTTACAGGGCTACGAGCAGTACTTC.

This clone came up once. The rearrangement joins TRBV19 to TRBJ1-4; 8 bases map to TRBD1. This CDR3 comprises 16 residues. Germline V gives CDR1 LNHDA, CDR2 SQIVND (reference sequence). V shed 5 bases, J shed 2 bases, and the junction held 7 bases outside the gene matches. The CDR3 sequence: CASSSGTGVTNEKLFF. CDR3 DNA: TGTGCCAGTAGTTCCGGGACAGGCGTTACTAATGAAAAACTGTTTTTT.

The chain recombines TRBV6-6 with TRBJ2-6; D might be TRBD2 (7 bases). Trimming left V 6 bases short and J 4 bases short, with 13 bases between. Germline-derived CDR1 and CDR2 are MNHNY and SVGAGI (reference sequence). The CDR3 sequence is 15 residues long. CDR3 protein: CASSQRGGGANVLTF. CDR3 in DNA: TGTGCCAGCAGCCAGAGGGGGGGAGGGGCCAACGTCCTGACTTTC.

This clone is a singleton in its sample. The chain uses TRBV5-6 and TRBJ1-2, with 9 bases lining up with TRBD1. The CDR3 runs to 14 residues. Germline-derived CDR1 and CDR2 are SGHDT and YYEEEE. Unmatched junction bases numbered 6, after V lost 4 bases and J lost 5 bases. The CDR3 region has the DNA TGTGCCAGCAGCCCAAGGGACAGGGAGTATGGCTACACCTTC. Amino acids: CASSPRDREYGYTF.

Remarks on this clone: Other DNA sequences of this sample code for an identical CDR3. The rearrangement joins TRBV7-9 to TRBJ1-4; 11 nucleotides match TRBD1. The CDR3 contains 14 residues. V lost 4 bases, J lost 7 bases, and 2 bases stayed unmatched. Germline V gene lookup returns CDR1 SEHNR and CDR2 FQNEAQ (reference sequence). The CDR3 region has the DNA TGTGCCAGCAGCTCTGGACAGGGGGCTGAAAAACTGTTTTTT. The encoded protein is CASSSGQGAEKLFF.

This clone showed up just once. The chain couples TRBV7-9 to TRBJ1-6; D not certain. CDR1 and CDR2 (germline): SEHNR, FQNEAQ (reference sequence). The CDR3 is 16 amino acids. V was clipped by 4 bases and J by 3 bases, with 13 bases between them. This CDR3 reads CASSSTAEYYNSPLHF. In DNA form, the CDR3 reads TGTGCCAGCAGCTCGACGGCGGAATACTATAATTCACCCCTCCACTTT.

V and J are TRBV30 and TRBJ2-1; the D gene is possibly TRBD1 (6 bases). Looked up from germline, CDR1 is GTSNPN and CDR2 is SVGIG (reference sequence). The CDR3 runs to 13 residues. The ends were cut back, 1 base at V and 9 bases at J, with 13 bases in the middle. The CDR3 coding sequence is TGTGCCTGGAGTGCATACCCAGGGGCTGAGCAGTTCTTC. Protein sequence: CAWSAYPGAEQFF. Using reference TRBV30 and TRBJ2-1 for the parts outside the CDR3, the full variable domain is SQTIHQWPATLVQPVGSPLSLECTVEGTSNPNLYWYRQAAGRGLQLLFYSVGIGQISSEVPQNLSASRPQDRQFILSSKKLLLSDSGFYLCAWSAYPGAEQFFGPGTRLTVL.